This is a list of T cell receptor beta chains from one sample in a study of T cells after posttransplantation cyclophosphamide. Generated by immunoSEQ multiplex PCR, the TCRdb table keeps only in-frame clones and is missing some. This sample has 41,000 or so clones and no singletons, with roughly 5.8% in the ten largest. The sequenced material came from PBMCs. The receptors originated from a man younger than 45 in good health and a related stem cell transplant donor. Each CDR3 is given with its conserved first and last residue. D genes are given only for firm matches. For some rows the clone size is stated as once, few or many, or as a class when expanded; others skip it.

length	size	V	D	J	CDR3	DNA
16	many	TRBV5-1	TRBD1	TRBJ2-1	CASSALLPGQNNEQFF	TGCGCCAGCAGCGCCCTTCTACCGGGACAGAACAATGAGCAGTTCTTC
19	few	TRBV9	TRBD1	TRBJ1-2	CASSVAPPTGGYSNYGYTF	TGTGCCAGCAGCGTAGCGCCCCCGACAGGGGGCTATTCGAACTATGGCTACACCTTC
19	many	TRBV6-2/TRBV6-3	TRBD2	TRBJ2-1	CASSYMAPGGGSSYNEQFF	TGTGCCAGCAGTTACATGGCGCCCGGCGGGGGGAGCTCCTACAATGAGCAGTTCTTC
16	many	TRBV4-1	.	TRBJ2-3	CASSQDGTGLTDTQYF	TGCGCCAGCAGCCAAGACGGAACAGGGCTGACAGATACGCAGTATTTT
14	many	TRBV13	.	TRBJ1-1	CASSLGGRATEAFF	TGTGCCAGCAGCTTGGGGGGGAGGGCCACTGAAGCTTTCTTT
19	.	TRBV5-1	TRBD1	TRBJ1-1	CASSQLSLTGDALNTEAFF	TGCGCCAGCAGCCAACTATCCCTGACAGGGGACGCCTTAAACACTGAAGCTTTCTTT
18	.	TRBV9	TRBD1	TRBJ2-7	CASSVGPSGTGTTYEQYF	TGTGCCAGCAGCGTAGGGCCCTCCGGGACAGGGACGACCTACGAGCAGTACTTC
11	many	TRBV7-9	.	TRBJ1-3	CASMGGVTIYF	TGTGCCAGCATGGGAGGGGTGACCATATATTTT
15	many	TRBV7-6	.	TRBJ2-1	CASSLMGGRDNEQFF	TGTGCCAGCAGCTTAATGGGGGGTAGGGATAATGAGCAGTTCTTC
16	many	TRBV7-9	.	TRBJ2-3	CASSSSGKPSTDTQYF	TGTGCCAGCAGCTCTTCAGGGAAACCTAGCACAGATACGCAGTATTTT
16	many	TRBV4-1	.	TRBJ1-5	CASSQESRSANQPQHF	TGCGCCAGCAGCCAAGAATCCAGGAGTGCCAATCAGCCCCAGCATTTT
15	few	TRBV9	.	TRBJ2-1	CASSVGLPPYNEQFF	TGTGCCAGCAGCGTAGGACTCCCTCCTTACAATGAGCAGTTCTTC
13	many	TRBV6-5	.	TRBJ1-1	CASSYTGGTEAFF	TGTGCCAGCAGTTACACCGGTGGCACTGAAGCTTTCTTT
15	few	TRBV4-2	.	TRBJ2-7	CASSPTQGTTYEQYF	TGTGCCAGCAGCCCGACCCAAGGGACAACCTACGAGCAGTACTTC
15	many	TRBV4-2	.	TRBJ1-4	CASSLSQGVMKKLFF	TGTGCCAGCAGCCTCAGTCAGGGCGTTATGAAGAAACTGTTTTTT
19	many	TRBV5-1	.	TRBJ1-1	CASSRRAGTTRGINTEAFF	TGCGCCAGCAGCCGGAGGGCAGGGACTACGAGGGGGATAAACACTGAAGCTTTCTTT
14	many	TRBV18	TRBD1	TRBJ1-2	CASSPDRGSDGYTF	TGTGCCAGCTCACCAGACAGGGGGTCCGATGGCTACACCTTC
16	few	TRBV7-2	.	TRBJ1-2	CASSSQLRQITYGYTF	TGTGCCAGCAGCTCCCAACTTCGACAGATCACCTATGGCTACACCTTC
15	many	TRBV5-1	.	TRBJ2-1	CASSLIGQLYNEQFF	TGCGCCAGCAGCTTGATAGGACAGCTTTACAATGAGCAGTTCTTC
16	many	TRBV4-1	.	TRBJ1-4	CASSPLGGITNEKLFF	TGCGCCAGCAGCCCTCTTGGCGGAATAACTAATGAAAAACTGTTTTTT
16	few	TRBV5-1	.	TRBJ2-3	CASSLEATRSTDTQYF	TGCGCCAGCAGCTTGGAAGCAACCAGGAGCACAGATACGCAGTATTTT
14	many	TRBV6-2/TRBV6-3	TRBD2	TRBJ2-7	CASSYPGTSYEQYF	TGTGCCAGCAGTTACCCCGGGACTAGTTACGAGCAGTACTTC
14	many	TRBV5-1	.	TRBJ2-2	CASNVGHNTGELFF	TGCGCCAGCAATGTGGGACACAACACCGGGGAGCTGTTTTTT
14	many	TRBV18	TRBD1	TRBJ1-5	CASSPRQGSQPQHF	TGTGCCAGCTCACCCCGACAGGGCAGTCAGCCCCAGCATTTT
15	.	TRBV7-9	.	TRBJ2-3	CASSLGGGAPDTQYF	TGTGCCAGCAGCTTAGGCGGGGGCGCCCCAGATACGCAGTATTTT
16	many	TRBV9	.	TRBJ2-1	CASNTPKPGGGNEQFF	TGTGCCAGCAATACTCCGAAACCCGGGGGTGGGAATGAGCAGTTCTTC
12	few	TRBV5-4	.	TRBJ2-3	CASKAGTDTQYF	TGTGCCAGCAAGGCTGGCACAGATACGCAGTATTTT
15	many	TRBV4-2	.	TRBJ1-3	CASSQGEGSGNTIYF	TGTGCCAGCAGCCAAGGAGAGGGGTCTGGAAACACCATATATTTT
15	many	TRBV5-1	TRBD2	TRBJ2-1	CASSGGGASYNEQFF	TGCGCCAGCAGCGGCGGGGGAGCTTCCTACAATGAGCAGTTCTTC
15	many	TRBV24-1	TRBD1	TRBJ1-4	CATSDTQGLSEKLFF	TGTGCCACCAGTGATACACAGGGGTTGAGTGAAAAACTGTTTTTT
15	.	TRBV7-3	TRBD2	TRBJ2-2	CASSASVGGGGELFF	TGTGCCAGCAGCGCCTCTGTCGGGGGGGGCGGGGAGCTGTTTTTT
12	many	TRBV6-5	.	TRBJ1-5	CASRAGNQPQHF	TGTGCCAGCAGGGCAGGGAATCAGCCCCAGCATTTT
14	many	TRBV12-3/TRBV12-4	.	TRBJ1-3	CASRGGQVGNTIYF	TGTGCCAGCAGGGGGGGGCAGGTTGGAAACACCATATATTTT
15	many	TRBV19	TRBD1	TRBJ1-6	CASSISGTGDSPLHF	TGTGCCAGTAGTATTAGCGGGACAGGGGACTCACCCCTCCACTTT
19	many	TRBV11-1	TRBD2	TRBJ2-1	CASSSLAGGGFGSYNEQFF	TGTGCCAGCAGCTCCTTAGCGGGGGGCGGGTTTGGCTCCTACAATGAGCAGTTCTTC
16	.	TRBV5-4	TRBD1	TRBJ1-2	CASSLLTGEGGYGYTF	TGTGCCAGCAGCTTGTTAACAGGGGAAGGTGGTTATGGCTACACCTTC
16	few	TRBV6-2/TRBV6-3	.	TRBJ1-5	CASSYSGQRSNQPQHF	TGTGCCAGCAGTTACTCAGGACAGAGGAGCAATCAGCCCCAGCATTTT
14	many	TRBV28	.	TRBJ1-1	CASSLRGEGTEAFF	TGTGCCAGCAGTTTGCGAGGGGAGGGCACTGAAGCTTTCTTT
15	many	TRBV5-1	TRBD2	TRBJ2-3	CASSLDPGGQDTQYF	TGCGCCAGCAGCTTGGATCCGGGGGGGCAAGATACGCAGTATTTT
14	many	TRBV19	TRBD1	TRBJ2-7	CASSSGQGVGEQYF	TGTGCCAGTAGTTCGGGACAGGGGGTCGGCGAGCAGTACTTC
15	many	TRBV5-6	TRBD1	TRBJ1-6	CASSFGQGTGSPLHF	TGTGCCAGCAGCTTCGGACAGGGGACCGGTTCACCCCTCCACTTT
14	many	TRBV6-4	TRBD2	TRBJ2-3	CASSERGGTDTQYF	TGTGCCAGCAGTGAGCGGGGGGGCACAGATACGCAGTATTTT
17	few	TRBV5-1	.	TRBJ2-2	CASSLRRPQGNTGELFF	TGCGCCAGCAGCTTGCGTCGGCCCCAGGGGAACACCGGGGAGCTGTTTTTT
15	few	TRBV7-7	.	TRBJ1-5	CASSSGPDSNQPQHF	TGTGCCAGCAGCAGCGGGCCGGATAGCAATCAGCCCCAGCATTTT
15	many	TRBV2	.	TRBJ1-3	CASSEQRGAGNTIYF	TGTGCCAGCAGTGAACAACGGGGGGCCGGAAACACCATATATTTT
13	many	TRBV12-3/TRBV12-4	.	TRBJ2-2	CASSLLPGRELFF	TGTGCCAGCAGTTTATTGCCGGGGAGGGAGCTGTTTTTT
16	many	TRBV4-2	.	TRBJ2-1	CASSPSSTKSYNEQFF	TGTGCCAGCAGCCCCTCCTCGACAAAATCCTACAATGAGCAGTTCTTC
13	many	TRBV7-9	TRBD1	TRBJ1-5	CASSLGDRRPQHF	TGTGCCAGCAGCTTAGGGGACAGGCGGCCCCAGCATTTT